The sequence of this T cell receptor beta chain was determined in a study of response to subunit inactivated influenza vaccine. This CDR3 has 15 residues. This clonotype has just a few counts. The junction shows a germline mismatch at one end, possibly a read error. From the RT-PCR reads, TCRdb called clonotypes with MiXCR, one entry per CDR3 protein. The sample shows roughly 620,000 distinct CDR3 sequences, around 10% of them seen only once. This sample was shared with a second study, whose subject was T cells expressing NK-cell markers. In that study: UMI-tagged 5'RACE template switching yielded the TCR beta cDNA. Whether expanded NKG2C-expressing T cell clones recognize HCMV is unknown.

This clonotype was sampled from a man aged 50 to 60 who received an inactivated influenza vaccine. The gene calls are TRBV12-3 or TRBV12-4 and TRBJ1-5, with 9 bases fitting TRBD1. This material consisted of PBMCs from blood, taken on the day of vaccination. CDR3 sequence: CASSLAGQGYKPQHF. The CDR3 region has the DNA TGTGCCAGCAGCTTAGCCGGACAGGGGTATAAGCCCCAGCATTTT.